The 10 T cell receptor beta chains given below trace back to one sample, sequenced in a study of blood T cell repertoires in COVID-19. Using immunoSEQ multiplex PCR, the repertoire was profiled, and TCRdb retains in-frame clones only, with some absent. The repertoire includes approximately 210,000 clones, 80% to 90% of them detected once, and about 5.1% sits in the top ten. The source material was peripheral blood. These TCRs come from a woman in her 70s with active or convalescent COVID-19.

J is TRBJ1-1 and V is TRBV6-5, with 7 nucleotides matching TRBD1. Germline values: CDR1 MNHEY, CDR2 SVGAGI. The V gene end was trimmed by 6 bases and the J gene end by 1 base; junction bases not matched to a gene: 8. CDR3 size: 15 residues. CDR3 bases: TGTGCCAGCAGACGACACAGGGGCCCGAACACTGAAGCTTTCTTT. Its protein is CASRRHRGPNTEAFF.

CDR3 nucleotide sequence: TGCGCCAGCCGGGGGGGATACTCTGGAAACACCATATATTTT. Translation: CASRGGYSGNTIYF. The chain has TRBV5-1 and TRBJ1-3; possible D gene TRBD1, 5 bases. The CDR3 covers 14 residues. CDR1 and CDR2 (germline): SGHRS, YFSETQ. Trimming left V 7 bases short and J 0 bases short, with 11 bases between.

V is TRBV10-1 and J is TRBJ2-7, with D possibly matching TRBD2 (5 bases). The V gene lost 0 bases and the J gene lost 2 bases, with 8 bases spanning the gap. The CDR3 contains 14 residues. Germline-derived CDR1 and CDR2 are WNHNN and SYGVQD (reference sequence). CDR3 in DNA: TGCGCCAGCAGTGAGTCCCCGGGGACCTACGAGCAGTACTTC. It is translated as CASSESPGTYEQYF.

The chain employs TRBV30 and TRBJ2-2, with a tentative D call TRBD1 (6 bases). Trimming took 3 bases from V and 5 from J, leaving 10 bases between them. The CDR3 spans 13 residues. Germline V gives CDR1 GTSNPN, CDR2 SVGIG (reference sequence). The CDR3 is CAWRTTGTGELFF. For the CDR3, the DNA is TGTGCCTGGAGAACTACAGGGACCGGGGAGCTGTTTTTT.

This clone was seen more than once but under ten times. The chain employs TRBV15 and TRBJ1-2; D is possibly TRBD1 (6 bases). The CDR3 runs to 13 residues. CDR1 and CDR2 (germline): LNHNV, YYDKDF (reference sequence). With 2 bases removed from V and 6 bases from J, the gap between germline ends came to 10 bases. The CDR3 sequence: CATSRKGDDGYTF. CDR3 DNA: TGTGCCACCAGCAGAAAGGGGGATGATGGCTACACCTTC.

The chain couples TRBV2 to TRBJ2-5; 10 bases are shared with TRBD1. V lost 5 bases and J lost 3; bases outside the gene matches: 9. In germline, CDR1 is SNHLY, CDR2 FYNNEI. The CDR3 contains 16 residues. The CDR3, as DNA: TGTGCCAGCAGTAATGAGAAGGGACAGGGGAAAGAGACCCAGTACTTC. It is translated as CASSNEKGQGKETQYF.

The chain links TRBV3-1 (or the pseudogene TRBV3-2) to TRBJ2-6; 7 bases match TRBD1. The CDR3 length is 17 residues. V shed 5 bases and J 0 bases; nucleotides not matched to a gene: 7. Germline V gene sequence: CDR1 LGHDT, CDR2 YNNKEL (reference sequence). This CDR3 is CASSSRTGHSGANVLTF. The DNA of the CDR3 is TGTGCCAGCAGCTCCCGGACAGGCCACTCTGGGGCCAACGTCCTGACTTTC.

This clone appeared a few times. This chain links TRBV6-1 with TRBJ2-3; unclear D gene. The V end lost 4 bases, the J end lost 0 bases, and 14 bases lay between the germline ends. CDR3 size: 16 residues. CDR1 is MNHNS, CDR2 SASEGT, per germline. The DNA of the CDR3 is TGTGCCAGCAGTGGGCTCGGAGATCCTAGCACAGATACGCAGTATTTT. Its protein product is CASSGLGDPSTDTQYF.

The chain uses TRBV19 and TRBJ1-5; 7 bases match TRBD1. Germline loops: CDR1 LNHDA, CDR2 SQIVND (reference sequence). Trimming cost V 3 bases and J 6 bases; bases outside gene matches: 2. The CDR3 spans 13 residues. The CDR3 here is CASSMTGSQPQHF. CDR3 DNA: TGTGCCAGTAGTATGACAGGGAGTCAGCCCCAGCATTTT. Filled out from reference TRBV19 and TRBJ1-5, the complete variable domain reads DGGITQSPKYLFRKEGQNVTLSCEQNLNHDAMYWYRQDPGQGLRLIYYSQIVNDFQKGDIAEGYSVSREKKESFPLTVTSAQKNPTAFYLCASSMTGSQPQHFGDGTRLSIL.

CDR3 sequence: CASSESPRGENIQYF. The CDR3 DNA reads as TGTGCCAGCAGCGAAAGTCCCAGGGGGGAAAACATTCAGTACTTC. The rearrangement uses TRBV11-2 and TRBJ2-4; tentatively, D is TRBD1 (7 bases). The V gene lost 5 bases and the J gene lost 5 bases, with 16 bases spanning the gap. From germline, CDR1 is SGHAT and CDR2 FQNNGV. The CDR3 covers 15 residues.